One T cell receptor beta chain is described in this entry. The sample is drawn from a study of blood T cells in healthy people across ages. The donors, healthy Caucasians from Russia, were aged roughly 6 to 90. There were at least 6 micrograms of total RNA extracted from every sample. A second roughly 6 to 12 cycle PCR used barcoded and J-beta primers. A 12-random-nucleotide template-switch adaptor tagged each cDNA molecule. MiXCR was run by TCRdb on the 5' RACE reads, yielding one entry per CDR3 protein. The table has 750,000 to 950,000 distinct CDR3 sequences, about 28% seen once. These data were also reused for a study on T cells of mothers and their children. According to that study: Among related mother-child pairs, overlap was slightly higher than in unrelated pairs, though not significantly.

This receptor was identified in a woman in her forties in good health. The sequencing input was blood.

The CDR3 DNA reads TGTGCCAGCAGCTTGAGGAACACCGGGGAGCTGTTTTTT. Translation gives CASSLRNTGELFF. The gene calls are TRBV11-3 and TRBJ2-2; D is ambiguous. CDR3 length: 13 residues. Germline loops: CDR1 SGHNT, CDR2 YENEEA. V was shortened by 3 bases and J by 1 base, with 3 bases between the two germline ends.